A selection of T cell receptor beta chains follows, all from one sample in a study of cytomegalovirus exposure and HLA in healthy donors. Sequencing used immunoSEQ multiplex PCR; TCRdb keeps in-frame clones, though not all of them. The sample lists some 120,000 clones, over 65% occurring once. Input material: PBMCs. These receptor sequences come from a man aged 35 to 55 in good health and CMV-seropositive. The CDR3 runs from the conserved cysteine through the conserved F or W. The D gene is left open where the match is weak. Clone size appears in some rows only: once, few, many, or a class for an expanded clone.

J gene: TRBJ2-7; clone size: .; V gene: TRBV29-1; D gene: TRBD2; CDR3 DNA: TGCAGCGTTCTCATACTAGCGGGACTCGAGCAGTACTTC; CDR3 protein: CSVLILAGLEQYF
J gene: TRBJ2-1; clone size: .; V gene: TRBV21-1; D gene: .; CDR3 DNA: TGTGCCAGCAGCAAAGATTTTAGCGGAGGGTTTAGCAATGAGCAGTTCTTC; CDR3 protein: CASSKDFSGGFSNEQFF
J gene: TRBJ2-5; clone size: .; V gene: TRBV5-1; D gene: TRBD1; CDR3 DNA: TGCGCCAGCAGGTCTCTCGGACAGGGGTCCGAGACCCAGTACTTC; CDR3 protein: CASRSLGQGSETQYF
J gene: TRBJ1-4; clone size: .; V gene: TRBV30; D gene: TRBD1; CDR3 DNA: TGTGCCTGGAGTGCCTACAGGGGGCTTAATCAAAAACTGTTTTTT; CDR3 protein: CAWSAYRGLNQKLFF
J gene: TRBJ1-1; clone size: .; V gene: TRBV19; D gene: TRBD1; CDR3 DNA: TGTGCCAGTAGTATTCCCGACAGGGCGGCTTTCTTT; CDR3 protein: CASSIPDRAAFF
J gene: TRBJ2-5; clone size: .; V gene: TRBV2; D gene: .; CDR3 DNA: TGTGCCAGCAGGCCTAGAGGGGAGACCCAGTACTTC; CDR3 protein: CASRPRGETQYF
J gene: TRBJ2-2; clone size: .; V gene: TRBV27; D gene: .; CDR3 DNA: TGTGCCAGCGGTCGGGCGGGCGTTGGCACCGGGGAGCTGTTTTTT; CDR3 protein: CASGRAGVGTGELFF
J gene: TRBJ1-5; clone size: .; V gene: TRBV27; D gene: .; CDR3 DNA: TGTGCCAGCAGCCTCTGGACTAATCAGCCCCAGCATTTT; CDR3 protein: CASSLWTNQPQHF
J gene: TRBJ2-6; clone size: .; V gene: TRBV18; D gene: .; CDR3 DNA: TGTGCCAGCTCACCTAGACAGAGCTCTGGGGCCAACGTCCTGACTTTC; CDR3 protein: CASSPRQSSGANVLTF
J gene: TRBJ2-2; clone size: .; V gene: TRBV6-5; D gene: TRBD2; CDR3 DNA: TGTGCCAGCGCACTAGCGGGAGCGCTCATCGGGGAGCTGTTTTTT; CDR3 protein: CASALAGALIGELFF
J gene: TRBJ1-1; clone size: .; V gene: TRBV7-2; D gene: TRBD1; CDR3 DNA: TGTGCCAGCAGCTTAGTCAGGGGGGCAGGGACTGAAGCTTTCTTT; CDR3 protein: CASSLVRGAGTEAFF
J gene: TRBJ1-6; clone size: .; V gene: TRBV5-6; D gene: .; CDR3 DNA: TGTGCCAGCAGCTTGAGGGCGACAGTCAATTCACCCCTCCACTTT; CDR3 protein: CASSLRATVNSPLHF
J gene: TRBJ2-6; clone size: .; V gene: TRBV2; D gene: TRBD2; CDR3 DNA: TGTGCCATGAGAGCGGGAACGGGGCGGGGGGCCAACGTCCTGACTTTC; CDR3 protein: CAMRAGTGRGANVLTF
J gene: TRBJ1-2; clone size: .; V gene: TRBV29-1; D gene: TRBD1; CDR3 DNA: TGCAGCGTTGAAAGGGGGCCTTATGGCTACACCTTC; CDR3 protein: CSVERGPYGYTF
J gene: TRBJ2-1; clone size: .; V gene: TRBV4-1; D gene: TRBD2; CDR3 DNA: TGCGCCAGCAGCCAAGATCTAGCGGGGGGGCCCCGTGAGCAGTTCTTC; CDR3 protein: CASSQDLAGGPREQFF
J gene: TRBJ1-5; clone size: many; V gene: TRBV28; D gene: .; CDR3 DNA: TGTGCCAGCGCTTATGGTGGGCAGAGTCAGCCCCAGCATTTT; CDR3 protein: CASAYGGQSQPQHF
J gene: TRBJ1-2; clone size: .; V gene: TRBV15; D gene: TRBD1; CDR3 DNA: TGTGCCACCAGCAGAAGCGCCAGGGACAGCGGCTACACCTTC; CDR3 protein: CATSRSARDSGYTF
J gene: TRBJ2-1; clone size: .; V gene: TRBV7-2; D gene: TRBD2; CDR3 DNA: TGTGCCAGCAGCTTCGCCGTGACTAGCGGGAGGGCCGGTGAGCAGTTCTTC; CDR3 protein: CASSFAVTSGRAGEQFF
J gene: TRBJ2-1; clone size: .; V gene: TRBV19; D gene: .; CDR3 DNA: TGTGCCAGTAAGCGAGACAATGAGCAGTTCTTC; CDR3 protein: CASKRDNEQFF
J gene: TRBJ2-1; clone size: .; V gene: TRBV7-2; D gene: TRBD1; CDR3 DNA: TGTGCCAGCAGCTTACGGGACAGGGGGCATAATGAGCAGTTCTTC; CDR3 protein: CASSLRDRGHNEQFF
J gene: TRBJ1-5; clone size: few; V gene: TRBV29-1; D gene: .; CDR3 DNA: TGCAGCGTTGGAGGGCTCGATCAGCCCCAGCATTTT; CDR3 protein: CSVGGLDQPQHF
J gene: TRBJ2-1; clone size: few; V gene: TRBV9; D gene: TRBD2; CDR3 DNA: TGTGCCAGCAGCTCAAACCCGACTAGCGGAACCTACAATGAGCAGTTCTTC; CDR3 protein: CASSSNPTSGTYNEQFF
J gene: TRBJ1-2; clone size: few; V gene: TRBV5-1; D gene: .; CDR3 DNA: TGCGCCAGCAGCCCCTCGGGGGACTATGGCTACACCTTC; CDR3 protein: CASSPSGDYGYTF
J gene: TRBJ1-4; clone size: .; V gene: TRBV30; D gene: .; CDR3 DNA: TGTGCCTGGAGTGGCGCGGCTAATGAAAAACTGTTTTTT; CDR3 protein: CAWSGAANEKLFF
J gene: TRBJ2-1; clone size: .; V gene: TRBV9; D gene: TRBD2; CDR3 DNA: TGTGCCAGCAGTCCTACCCCGGGACTAGTTTTAGGTGAGCAGTTCTTC; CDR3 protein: CASSPTPGLVLGEQFF
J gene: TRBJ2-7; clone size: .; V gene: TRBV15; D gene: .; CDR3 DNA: TGTGCCACCAGCAGAGATTCAGGGTCATACGAGCAGTACTTC; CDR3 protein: CATSRDSGSYEQYF
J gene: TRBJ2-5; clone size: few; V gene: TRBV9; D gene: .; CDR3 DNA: TGTGCCAGCAGCGTAGCTCAGGAGACCCAGTACTTC; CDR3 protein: CASSVAQETQYF
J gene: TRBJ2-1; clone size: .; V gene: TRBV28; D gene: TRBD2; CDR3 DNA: TGTGCCAGCAGTCCCCCGGGACTAGCGGGAGGGGGTGAGCAGTTCTTC; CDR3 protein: CASSPPGLAGGGEQFF
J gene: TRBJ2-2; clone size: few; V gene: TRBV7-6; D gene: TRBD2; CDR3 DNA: TGTGCCAGCAGCCTTAGCGGGGCCAACACCGGGGAGCTGTTTTTT; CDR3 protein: CASSLSGANTGELFF
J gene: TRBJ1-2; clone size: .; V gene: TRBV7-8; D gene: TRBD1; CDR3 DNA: TGTGCCAGCACCCACAGCCCGGGACAGCCTAACTATGGCTACACCTTC; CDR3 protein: CASTHSPGQPNYGYTF
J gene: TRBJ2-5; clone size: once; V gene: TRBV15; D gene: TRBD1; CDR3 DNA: TGTGCCACCAGCACAAAGCAGGGACAGTCTATTCGGGAGACCCAGTACTTC; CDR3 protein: CATSTKQGQSIRETQYF
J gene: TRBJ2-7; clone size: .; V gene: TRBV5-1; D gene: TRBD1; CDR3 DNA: TGCGCCAGCAGGACCGGGACAGGGGGCGACGAGCAGTACTTC; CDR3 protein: CASRTGTGGDEQYF
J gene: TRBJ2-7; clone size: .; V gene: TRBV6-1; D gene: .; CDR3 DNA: TGTGCCAGCAGTCCGGGACTCTTCTACGAGCAGTACTTC; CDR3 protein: CASSPGLFYEQYF
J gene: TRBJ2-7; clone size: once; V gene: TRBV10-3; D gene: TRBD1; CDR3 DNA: TGTGCCATCGGAGGGACAGGGGATTATCAGCAGTACTTC; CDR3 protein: CAIGGTGDYQQYF
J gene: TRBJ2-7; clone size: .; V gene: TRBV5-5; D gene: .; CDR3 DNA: TGTGCCAGCAGCGCCACATTGCACGAGCAGTACTTC; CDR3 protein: CASSATLHEQYF
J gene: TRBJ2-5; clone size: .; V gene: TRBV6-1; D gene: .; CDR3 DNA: TGTGCCAGCAGCCGCTCCAGGGGCGAGACCCAGTACTTC; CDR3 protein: CASSRSRGETQYF
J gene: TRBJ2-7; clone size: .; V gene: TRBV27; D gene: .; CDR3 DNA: TGTGCCAGCAGTTTATTTGGTCTAGCGCCCTCCTACGAGCAGTACTTC; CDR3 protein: CASSLFGLAPSYEQYF
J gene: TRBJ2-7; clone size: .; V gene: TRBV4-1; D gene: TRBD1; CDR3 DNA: TGCGCCAGCAGCCCAAACCGGGACAGGGGTTCCTACGAGCAGTACTTC; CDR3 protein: CASSPNRDRGSYEQYF
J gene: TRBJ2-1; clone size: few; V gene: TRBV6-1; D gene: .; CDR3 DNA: TGTGCCAGCTCCCCGGGGATTTACAATGAGCAGTTCTTC; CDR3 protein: CASSPGIYNEQFF
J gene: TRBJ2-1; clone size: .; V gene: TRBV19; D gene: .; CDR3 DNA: TGTGCCAGTTCCACCCTTAGACAGTACAATGAGCAGTTCTTC; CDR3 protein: CASSTLRQYNEQFF
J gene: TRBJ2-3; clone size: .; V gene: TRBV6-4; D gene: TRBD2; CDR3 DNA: TGTGCCAGCAGTGTAGCGGGGCCCACAGATACGCAGTATTTT; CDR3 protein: CASSVAGPTDTQYF
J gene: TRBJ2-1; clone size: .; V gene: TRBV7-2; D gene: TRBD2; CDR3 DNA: TGTGCCAGCAGCGTCAAAAGCGGGGGGGCCGGGAATGAGCAGTTCTTC; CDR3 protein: CASSVKSGGAGNEQFF
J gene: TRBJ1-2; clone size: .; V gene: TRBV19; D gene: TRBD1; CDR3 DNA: TGTGCCAGTAGTATCCTTGGGACAGGGTATGGCTACACCTTC; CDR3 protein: CASSILGTGYGYTF
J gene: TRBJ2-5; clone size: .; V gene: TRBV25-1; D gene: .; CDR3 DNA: TGTGCCAGCAGTGAGTTGACAGGACGGGAGACCCAGTACTTC; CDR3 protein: CASSELTGRETQYF
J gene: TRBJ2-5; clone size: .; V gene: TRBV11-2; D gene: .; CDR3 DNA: TGTGCCAGCAGCCCGATAAGTCTCCTAGACCGAGAGACCCAGTACTTC; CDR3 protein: CASSPISLLDRETQYF
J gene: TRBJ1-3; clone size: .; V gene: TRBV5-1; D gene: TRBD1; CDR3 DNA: TGCGCCAGCAGTCATGGACAGGTCGGAAACACCATATATTTT; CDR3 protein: CASSHGQVGNTIYF
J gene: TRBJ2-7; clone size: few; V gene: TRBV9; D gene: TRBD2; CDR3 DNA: TGTGCCAGCAGCGATCGCGGGACTAGCGACGAGCAGTACTTC; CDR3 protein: CASSDRGTSDEQYF
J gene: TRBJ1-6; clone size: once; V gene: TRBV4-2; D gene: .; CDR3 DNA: TGTGCCAGCAGCCAGGAGGGGCCTCCAACTTCGGCGGGTAATTCACCCCTCCACTTT; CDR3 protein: CASSQEGPPTSAGNSPLHF
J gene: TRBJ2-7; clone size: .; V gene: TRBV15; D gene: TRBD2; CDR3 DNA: TGTGCCACCAGCAGAGACGGGGGGTCATTGGGCGAGCAGTACTTC; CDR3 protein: CATSRDGGSLGEQYF
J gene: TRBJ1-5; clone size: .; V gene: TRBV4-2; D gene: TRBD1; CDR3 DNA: TGTGCCAGCAGCCAAGACCCAGGGGGCGAACAGCCCCAGCATTTT; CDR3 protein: CASSQDPGGEQPQHF
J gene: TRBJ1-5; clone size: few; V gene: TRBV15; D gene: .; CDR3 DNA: TGTGCCACCAGCAGAGATTGGAGCGGCAATCAGCCCCAGCATTTT; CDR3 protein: CATSRDWSGNQPQHF
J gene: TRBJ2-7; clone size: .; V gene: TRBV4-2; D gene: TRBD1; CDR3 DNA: TGTGCCAGCAGCTCGTGGGACAGCCGCCTCTCCTACGAGCAGTACTTC; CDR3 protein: CASSSWDSRLSYEQYF
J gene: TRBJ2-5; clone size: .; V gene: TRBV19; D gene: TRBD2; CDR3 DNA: TGTGCCAGTAGTATGCTAGCGGAGAAGACCCAGTACTTC; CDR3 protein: CASSMLAEKTQYF
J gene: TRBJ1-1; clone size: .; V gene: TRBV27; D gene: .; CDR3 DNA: TGTGCCAGCACTCCGGGACAAGGGACTGAAGCTTTCTTT; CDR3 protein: CASTPGQGTEAFF
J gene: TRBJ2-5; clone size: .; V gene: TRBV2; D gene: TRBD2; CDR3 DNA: TGTGCCAGCAGTCCCCTGGTGCGGGGGGGGGAGACCCAGTACTTC; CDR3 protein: CASSPLVRGGETQYF
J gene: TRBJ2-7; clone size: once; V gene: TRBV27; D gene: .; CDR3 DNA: TGTGCCAGCGCAGGAGACTACTCCTACGAGCAGTACTTC; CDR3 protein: CASAGDYSYEQYF
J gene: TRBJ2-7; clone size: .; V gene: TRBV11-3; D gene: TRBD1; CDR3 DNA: TGTGCCAGCAGCTTAACCCGGGACAGGGGCTACGAGCAGTACTTC; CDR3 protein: CASSLTRDRGYEQYF